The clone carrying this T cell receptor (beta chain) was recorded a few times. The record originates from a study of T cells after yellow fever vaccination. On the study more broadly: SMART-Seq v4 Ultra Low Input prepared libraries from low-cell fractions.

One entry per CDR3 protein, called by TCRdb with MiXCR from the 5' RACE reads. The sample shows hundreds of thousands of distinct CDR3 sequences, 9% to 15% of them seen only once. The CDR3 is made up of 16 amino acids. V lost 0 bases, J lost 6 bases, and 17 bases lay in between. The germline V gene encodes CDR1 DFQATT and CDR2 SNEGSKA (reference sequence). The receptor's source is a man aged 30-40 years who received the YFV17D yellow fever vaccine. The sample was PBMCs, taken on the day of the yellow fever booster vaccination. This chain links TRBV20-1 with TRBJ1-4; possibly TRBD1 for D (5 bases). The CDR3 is CSARDGRDPRHEKLFF. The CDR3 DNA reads TGCAGTGCTAGAGATGGCCGGGACCCTAGACATGAAAAACTGTTTTTT.